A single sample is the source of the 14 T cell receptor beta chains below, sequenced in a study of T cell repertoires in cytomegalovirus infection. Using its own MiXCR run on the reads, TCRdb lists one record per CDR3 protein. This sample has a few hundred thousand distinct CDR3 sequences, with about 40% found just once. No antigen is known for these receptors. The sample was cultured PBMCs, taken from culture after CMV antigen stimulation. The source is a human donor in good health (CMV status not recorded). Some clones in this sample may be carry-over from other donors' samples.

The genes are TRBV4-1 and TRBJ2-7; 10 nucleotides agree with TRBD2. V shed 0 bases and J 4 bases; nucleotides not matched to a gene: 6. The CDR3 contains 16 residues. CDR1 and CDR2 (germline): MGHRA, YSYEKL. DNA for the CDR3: TGCGCCAGCAGCCAAGATCCGGGACTAGCGTGGTACGAGCAGTACTTC. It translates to CASSQDPGLAWYEQYF.

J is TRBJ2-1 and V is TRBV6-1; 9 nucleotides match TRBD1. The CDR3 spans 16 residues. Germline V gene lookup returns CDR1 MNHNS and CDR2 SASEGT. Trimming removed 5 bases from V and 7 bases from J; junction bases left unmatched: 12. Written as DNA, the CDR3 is TGTGCCAGCAGTCCCTCCGGGACAGGGAGGTCAAATGAGCAGTTCTTC. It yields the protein CASSPSGTGRSNEQFF.

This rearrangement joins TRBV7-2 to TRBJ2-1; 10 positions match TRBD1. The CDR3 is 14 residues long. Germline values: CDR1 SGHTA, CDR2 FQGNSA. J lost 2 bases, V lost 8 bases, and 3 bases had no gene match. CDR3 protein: CASAGTGAYNEQFF. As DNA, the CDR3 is TGTGCCAGCGCCGGGACAGGGGCCTACAATGAGCAGTTCTTC.

The CDR3: CASSYSRAGRTTEAFF. CDR3 nucleotide sequence: TGTGCCAGCAGTTACTCGAGGGCGGGCCGAACCACTGAAGCTTTCTTT. J is TRBJ1-1 and V is TRBV6-5; D gene uncertain. The CDR3 spans 16 residues. V lost 0 bases, J lost 4 bases, and 15 bases lay in between. CDR1 and CDR2 (germline): MNHEY, SVGAGI.

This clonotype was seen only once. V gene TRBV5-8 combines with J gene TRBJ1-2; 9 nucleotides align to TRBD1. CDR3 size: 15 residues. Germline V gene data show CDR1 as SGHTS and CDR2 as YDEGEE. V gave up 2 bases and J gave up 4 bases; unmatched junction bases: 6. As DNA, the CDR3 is TGTGCCAGCAGCTTAACAGGGACAGGGAGCTATGGCTACACCTTC. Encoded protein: CASSLTGTGSYGYTF.

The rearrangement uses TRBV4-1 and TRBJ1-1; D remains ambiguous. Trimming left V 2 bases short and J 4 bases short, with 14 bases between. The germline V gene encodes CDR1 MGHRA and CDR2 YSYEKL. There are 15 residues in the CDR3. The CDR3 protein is CASSQSEGEITEAFF. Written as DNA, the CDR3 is TGCGCCAGCAGCCAATCGGAGGGCGAGATCACTGAAGCTTTCTTT.

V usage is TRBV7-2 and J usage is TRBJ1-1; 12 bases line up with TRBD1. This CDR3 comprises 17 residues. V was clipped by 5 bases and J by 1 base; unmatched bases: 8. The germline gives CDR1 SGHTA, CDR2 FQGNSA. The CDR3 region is CASSPRDRGRRNTEAFF. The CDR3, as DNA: TGTGCCAGCAGCCCCCGGGACAGGGGGCGGCGGAACACTGAAGCTTTCTTT.

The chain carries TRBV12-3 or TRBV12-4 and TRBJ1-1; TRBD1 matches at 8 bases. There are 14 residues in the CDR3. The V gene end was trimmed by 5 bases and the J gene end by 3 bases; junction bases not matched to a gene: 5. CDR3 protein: CASSIQGGDTEAFF. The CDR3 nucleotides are TGTGCCAGCAGTATACAGGGGGGGGACACTGAAGCTTTCTTT.

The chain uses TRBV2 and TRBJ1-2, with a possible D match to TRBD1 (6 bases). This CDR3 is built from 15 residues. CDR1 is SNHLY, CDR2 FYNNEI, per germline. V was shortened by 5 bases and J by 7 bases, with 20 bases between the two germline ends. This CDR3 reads CASSPTGHGGGGYTF. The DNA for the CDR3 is TGTGCCAGCAGTCCTACAGGGCACGGTGGTGGTGGCTACACCTTC. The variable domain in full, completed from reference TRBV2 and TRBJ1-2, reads EPEVTQTPSHQVTQMGQEVILRCVPISNHLYFYWYRQILGQKVEFLVSFYNNEISEKSEIFDDQFSVERPDGSNFTLKIRSTKLEDSAMYFCASSPTGHGGGGYTFGSGTRLTVV.

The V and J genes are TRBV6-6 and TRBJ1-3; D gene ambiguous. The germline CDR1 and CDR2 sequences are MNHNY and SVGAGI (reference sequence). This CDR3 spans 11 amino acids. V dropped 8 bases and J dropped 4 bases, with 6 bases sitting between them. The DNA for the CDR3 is TGTGCCAGCCGGTACGGAAACACCATATATTTT. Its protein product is CASRYGNTIYF.

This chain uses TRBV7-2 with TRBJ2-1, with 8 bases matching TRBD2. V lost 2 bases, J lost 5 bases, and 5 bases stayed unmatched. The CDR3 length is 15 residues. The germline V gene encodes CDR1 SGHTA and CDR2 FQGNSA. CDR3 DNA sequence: TGTGCCAGCAGCTTATTGAGCGGGGGAAACAATGAGCAGTTCTTC. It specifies CASSLLSGGNNEQFF.

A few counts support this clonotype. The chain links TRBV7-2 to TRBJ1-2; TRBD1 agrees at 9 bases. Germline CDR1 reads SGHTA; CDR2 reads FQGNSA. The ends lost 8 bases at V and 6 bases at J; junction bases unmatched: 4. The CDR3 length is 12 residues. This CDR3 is CASSRTGDGYTF. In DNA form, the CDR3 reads TGTGCCAGCTCCCGGACAGGGGATGGCTACACCTTC.

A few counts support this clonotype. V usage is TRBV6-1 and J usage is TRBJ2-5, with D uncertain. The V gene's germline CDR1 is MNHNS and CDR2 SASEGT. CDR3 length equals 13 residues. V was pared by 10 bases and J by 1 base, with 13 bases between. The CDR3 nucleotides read TGTGCCACTATGGGAACCATCCAAGAGACCCAGTACTTC. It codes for CATMGTIQETQYF.

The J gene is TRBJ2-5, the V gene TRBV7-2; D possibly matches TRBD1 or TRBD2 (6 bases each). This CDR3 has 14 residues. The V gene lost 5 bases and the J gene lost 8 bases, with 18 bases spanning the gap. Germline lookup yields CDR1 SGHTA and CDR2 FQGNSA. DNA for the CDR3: TGTGCCAGCAGCCTCTCACGGGGGCGCTCAACCCAGTACTTC. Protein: CASSLSRGRSTQYF.